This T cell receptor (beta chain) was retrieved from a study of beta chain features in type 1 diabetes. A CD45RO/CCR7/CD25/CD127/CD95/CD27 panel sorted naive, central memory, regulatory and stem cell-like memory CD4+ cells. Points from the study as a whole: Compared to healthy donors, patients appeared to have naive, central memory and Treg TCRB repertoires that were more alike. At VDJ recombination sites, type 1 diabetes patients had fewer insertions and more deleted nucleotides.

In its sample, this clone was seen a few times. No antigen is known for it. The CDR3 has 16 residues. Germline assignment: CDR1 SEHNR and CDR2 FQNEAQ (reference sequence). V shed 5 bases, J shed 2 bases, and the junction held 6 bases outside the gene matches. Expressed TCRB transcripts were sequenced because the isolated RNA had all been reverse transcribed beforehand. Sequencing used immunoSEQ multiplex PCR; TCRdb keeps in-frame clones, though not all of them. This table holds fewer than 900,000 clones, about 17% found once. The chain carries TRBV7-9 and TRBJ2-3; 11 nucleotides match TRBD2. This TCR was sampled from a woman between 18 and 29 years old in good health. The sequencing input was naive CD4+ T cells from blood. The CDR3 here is CASSLRLAGNTDTQYF. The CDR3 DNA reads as TGTGCCAGCAGCCTACGACTAGCGGGGAACACAGATACGCAGTATTTT.